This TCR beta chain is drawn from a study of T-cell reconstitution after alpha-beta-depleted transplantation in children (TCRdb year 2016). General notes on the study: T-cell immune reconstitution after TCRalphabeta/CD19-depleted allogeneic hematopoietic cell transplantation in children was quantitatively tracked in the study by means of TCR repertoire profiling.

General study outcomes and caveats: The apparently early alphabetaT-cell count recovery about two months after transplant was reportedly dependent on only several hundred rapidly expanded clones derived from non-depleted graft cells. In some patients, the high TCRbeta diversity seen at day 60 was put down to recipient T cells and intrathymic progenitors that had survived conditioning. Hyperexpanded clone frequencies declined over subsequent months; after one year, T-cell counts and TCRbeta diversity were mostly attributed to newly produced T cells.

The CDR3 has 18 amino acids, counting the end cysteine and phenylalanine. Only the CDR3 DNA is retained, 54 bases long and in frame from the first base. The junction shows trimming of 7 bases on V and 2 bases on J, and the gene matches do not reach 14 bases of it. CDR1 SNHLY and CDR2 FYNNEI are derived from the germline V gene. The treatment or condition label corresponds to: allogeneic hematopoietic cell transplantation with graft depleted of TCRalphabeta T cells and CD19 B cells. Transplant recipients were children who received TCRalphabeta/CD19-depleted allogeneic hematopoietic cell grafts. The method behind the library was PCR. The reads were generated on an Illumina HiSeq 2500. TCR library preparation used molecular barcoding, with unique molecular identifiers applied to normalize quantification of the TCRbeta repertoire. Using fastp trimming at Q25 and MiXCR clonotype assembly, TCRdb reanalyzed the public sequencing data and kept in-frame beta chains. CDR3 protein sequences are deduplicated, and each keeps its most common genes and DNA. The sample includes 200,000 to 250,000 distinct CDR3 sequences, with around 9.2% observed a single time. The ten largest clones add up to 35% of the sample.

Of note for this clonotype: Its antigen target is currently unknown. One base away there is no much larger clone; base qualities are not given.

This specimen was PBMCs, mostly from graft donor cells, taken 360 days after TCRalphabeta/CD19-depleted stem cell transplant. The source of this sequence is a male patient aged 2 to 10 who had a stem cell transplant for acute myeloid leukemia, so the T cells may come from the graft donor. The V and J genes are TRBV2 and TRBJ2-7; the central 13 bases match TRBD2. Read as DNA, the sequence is TGTGCCAGCACCCGGCGTGGGACTAGCGGGATACTAACCTACGAGCAGTACTTC. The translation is CASTRRGTSGILTYEQYF. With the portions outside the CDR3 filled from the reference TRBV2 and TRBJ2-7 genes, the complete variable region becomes EPEVTQTPSHQVTQMGQEVILRCVPISNHLYFYWYRQILGQKVEFLVSFYNNEISEKSEIFDDQFSVERPDGSNFTLKIRSTKLEDSAMYFCASTRRGTSGILTYEQYFGPGTRLTVT.